This TCR beta chain came from a study of control samples from healthy donors and cancer patients. Deletions cut 0 bases from V and 4 bases from J, with 16 bases between. CDR3 length equals 18 residues. Germline V gene sequence: CDR1 LNHDA, CDR2 SQIVND (reference sequence). Sequenced by immunoSEQ multiplex PCR; TCRdb stores in-frame clones only, minus some. The sample has some 79,000 clones; about 88% are singletons. The V call is TRBV19, the J call TRBJ2-6; D tentatively reads TRBD1 or TRBD2 (6 bases each). Sequences were obtained from blood. This receptor was identified in a woman aged 45-60 years in good health. The CDR3 spells CASSIEAWGARGANVLTF. The CDR3 coding sequence is TGTGCCAGTAGTATAGAAGCCTGGGGGGCGCGAGGGGCCAACGTCCTGACTTTC.